The source of this T cell receptor (beta chain) is a study of beta chain features in type 1 diabetes. General study points: Moderate but significant shortening of TCRB CDR3s was recorded in all four CD4+ subsets from Type 1 diabetes patients.

Expressed TCRB transcripts were sequenced because the isolated RNA had all been reverse transcribed beforehand. The table came from immunoSEQ multiplex PCR; TCRdb's copy has only in-frame clones and leaves some out. Counted here are 130,000 to 150,000 clones, 10% to 15% occurring once; the ten biggest clones make up less than 1.5%. The CDR3 runs 14 residues. Trimming took 2 bases from V and 0 from J, leaving 8 bases between them. CDR1 is GTSNPN and CDR2 is SVGIG in the germline V gene (reference sequence). As for this clone: Its target is unknown.

Material for sequencing was central memory CD4+ T cells from blood. The TCR was taken from a man aged 18 to 30 with type 1 diabetes. The J gene is TRBJ1-3, the V gene TRBV30, with no clear D. This CDR3 is CAWSKAHSGNTIYF. The CDR3, as DNA: TGTGCCTGGAGTAAGGCCCACTCTGGAAACACCATATATTTT.